A selection of T cell receptor beta chains follows, all from one sample in a study of T cell repertoires in cytomegalovirus infection. Which antigens these TCRs recognize remains unknown. TCRdb fed the reads into MiXCR, producing one record per CDR3 protein. The sample has about 68,000 distinct CDR3 sequences, approximately 22% seen once. Sequencing was done on a sample of PBMCs, sequenced either directly or after in vitro stimulation (not recorded which). The receptors derive from a human donor in good health (CMV status not recorded). Some clones in this sample may be carry-over from other donors' samples. CDR3s include the opening cysteine and the closing phenylalanine or tryptophan. A D gene is named only where the DNA matches it firmly.

TRBD2	18	TRBV7-6	TRBJ2-1	CASSLKRAPAGGQNEQFF
.	15	TRBV10-3	TRBJ1-2	CAISEKGQSFYGYTF
.	13	TRBV24-1	TRBJ2-3	CATGASGADTQYF
.	12	TRBV6-2/TRBV6-3	TRBJ1-1	CASSYSFTEAFF
TRBD1	14	TRBV7-2	TRBJ2-1	CASSQGTGNNEQFF
.	13	TRBV20-1	TRBJ1-4	CSAPETANEKLFF
.	15	TRBV10-3	TRBJ2-1	CAISERQGNLNEQFF
.	12	TRBV20-1	TRBJ2-1	CSARDQSHEQFF
TRBD2	16	TRBV5-6	TRBJ2-3	CASSFYASGMVDTQYF
TRBD2	19	TRBV7-2	TRBJ2-6	CASSLGTSGLGSGANVLTF
TRBD2	15	TRBV7-3	TRBJ2-1	CASSSGTSLYNEQFF
.	15	TRBV6-6	TRBJ2-5	CASSYVGLGQETQYF
.	15	TRBV29-1	TRBJ2-3	CSVARLAEGGDTQYF
.	15	TRBV6-2/TRBV6-3	TRBJ1-5	CASSYSRRINQPQHF
.	15	TRBV7-2	TRBJ1-3	CASSLARLDGNTIYF
.	15	TRBV6-5	TRBJ2-6	CASSHRVTGANVLTF
.	14	TRBV6-2/TRBV6-3	TRBJ2-3	CASSRGLTTDTQYF
.	13	TRBV7-6	TRBJ2-7	CASSLAPFYEQYF
.	13	TRBV12-3/TRBV12-4	TRBJ1-6	CASSLKWGSPLHF
TRBD1	15	TRBV7-9	TRBJ1-3	CASSSTGGSGNTIYF
TRBD2	15	TRBV5-1	TRBJ2-6	CASAGVLTGANVLTF
.	15	TRBV7-2	TRBJ2-1	CASSSPRDKYNEQFF
.	14	TRBV27	TRBJ1-5	CASSTRDKNQPQHF
TRBD1	15	TRBV19	TRBJ1-2	CASREGQATNYGYTF
TRBD2	17	TRBV6-2/TRBV6-3	TRBJ2-5	CASSPRTTSGNQETQYF
TRBD1	18	TRBV23-1	TRBJ2-7	CASSQLGAGQGGSYEQYF
.	11	TRBV5-1	TRBJ2-1	CASSFINEQFF
.	17	TRBV6-6	TRBJ1-6	CASSYLQGIVGNSPLHF
TRBD2	21	TRBV7-6	TRBJ2-2	CASSTPEWTSGRQTNTGELFF
TRBD1	15	TRBV7-2	TRBJ1-4	CASSSLGQGREKLFF
.	15	TRBV6-1	TRBJ2-3	CASSATISSTDTQYF
TRBD1	15	TRBV19	TRBJ1-5	CASSPRTGGNQPQHF
.	13	TRBV6-1	TRBJ1-1	CASTGPLNTEAFF
.	11	TRBV6-1	TRBJ1-1	CASSPDTTAFF
.	14	TRBV6-5	TRBJ2-1	CASSYDHAVNEQFF
.	13	TRBV6-2/TRBV6-3	TRBJ1-2	CASSYDRVGGYTF
TRBD1	18	TRBV11-2	TRBJ2-3	CASRPGTEPSWGTDTQYF
TRBD2	17	TRBV28	TRBJ2-7	CASSSFYASGVSYEQYF
.	13	TRBV7-2	TRBJ1-2	CASSLNWVYGYTF
.	13	TRBV10-1	TRBJ2-1	CASSSNSYNEQFF
TRBD1	15	TRBV7-2	TRBJ2-5	CASSLGQGAEETQYF
TRBD2	20	TRBV14	TRBJ2-4	CASSPSGTSGSYFAKNIQYF
.	15	TRBV7-6	TRBJ1-1	CASSQEGQPNTEAFF
.	15	TRBV28	TRBJ2-6	CASSFERPGANVLTF
.	12	TRBV7-2	TRBJ1-1	CASSSGGPWAFF
.	13	TRBV19	TRBJ2-7	CASSILANYEQYF
TRBD1	14	TRBV27	TRBJ1-1	CASRNGQGRTEAFF
.	14	TRBV7-3	TRBJ2-5	CASSLRQAGETQYF
TRBD2	16	TRBV14	TRBJ2-1	CASSQDRTSGRDEQFF
TRBD1	15	TRBV13	TRBJ1-2	CASSVRQGANYGYTF
.	19	TRBV7-9	TRBJ2-3	CASSTQIKRGGGVADTQYF
.	15	TRBV7-8	TRBJ2-5	CASSLVYRKERTQYF
TRBD1	15	TRBV29-1	TRBJ1-1	CSVAGTGGESTEAFF